These 20 T cell receptor beta chains came from one sample sequenced in a study of cytomegalovirus exposure and HLA in healthy donors. In the PCR, 60 Vbeta and 13 Jbeta primers were used. Method: immunoSEQ multiplex PCR; TCRdb's copy keeps in-frame clones and lacks some. Among 140,000 to 150,000 clones listed, 65% to 85% were seen once. Sequencing was done on a sample of PBMCs. All receptors derive from a male donor in good health and CMV-seronegative.

In its sample, this clone was seen a few times. The chain carries TRBV5-6 and TRBJ2-5; TRBD1 might be the D (5 bases). Germline values: CDR1 SGHDT, CDR2 YYEEEE. This CDR3 is 14 amino acids long. V lost 4 bases and J lost 5, with 15 bases in between. CDR3 amino acids: CASSRPRQIETQYF. CDR3 bases: TGTGCCAGCAGCCGGCCGCGACAGATTGAGACCCAGTACTTC.

CDR3 residues: CASRGTSGATGELFF. CDR3 coding DNA: TGTGCCAGCAGGGGGACTAGCGGGGCGACCGGGGAGCTGTTTTTT. The chain carries TRBV7-9 and TRBJ2-2; 13 nucleotides agree with TRBD2. CDR3 length equals 15 residues. Germline values: CDR1 SEHNR, CDR2 FQNEAQ (reference sequence). V lost 6 bases, J lost 5 bases, and 3 bases stayed unmatched. Full variable domain (rest looked up from reference TRBV7-9 and TRBJ2-2): DTGVSQNPRHKITKRGQNVTFRCDPISEHNRLYWYRQTLGQGPEFLTYFQNEAQLEKSRLLSDRFSAERPKGSFSTLEIQRTEQGDSAMYLCASRGTSGATGELFFGEGSRLTVL.

The chain couples TRBV5-4 to TRBJ1-2, with 9 nucleotides matching TRBD1. This CDR3 contains 15 residues. Trimming took 1 base from V and 4 from J; bases not matched to a gene: 5. Looked up from germline, CDR1 is SGHNT and CDR2 is YYREEE (reference sequence). CDR3 region: CASSLWDRASYGYTF. CDR3 nucleotides: TGTGCCAGCAGCTTGTGGGACAGGGCTAGCTATGGCTACACCTTC. Together with reference TRBV5-4 and TRBJ1-2, the CDR3 gives the full variable domain: ETGVTQSPTHLIKTRGQQVTLRCSSQSGHNTVSWYQQALGQGPQFIFQYYREEENGRGNFPPRFSGLQFPNYSSELNVNALELDDSALYLCASSLWDRASYGYTFGSGTRLTVV.

CDR3 in amino acids: CASSRTPGNGRLGNEQFF. The CDR3 DNA follows: TGCGCCAGCAGCAGGACACCGGGGAACGGGAGGCTGGGCAATGAGCAGTTCTTC. V and J are TRBV5-1 and TRBJ2-1, with 7 bases matching TRBD2. This CDR3 has 18 amino acids. The ends lost 4 bases at V and 6 bases at J; junction bases unmatched: 19. The V gene's germline CDR1 is SGHRS and CDR2 YFSETQ.

The chain combines TRBV9 with TRBJ1-5; 11 bases map to TRBD1. After removal of 4 bases from V and 3 bases from J, the junction contained 6 bases not matched to a gene. Germline lookup yields CDR1 SGDLS and CDR2 YYNGEE. This CDR3 contains 16 residues. DNA for the CDR3: TGTGCCAGCAGCCCGGGGACAGGGGGGTCCAATCAGCCCCAGCATTTT. Its translation is CASSPGTGGSNQPQHF.

The rearrangement joins TRBV27 to TRBJ2-1; 7 bases line up with TRBD2. Per the germline V gene, CDR1 is MNHEY and CDR2 is SMNVEV (reference sequence). V lost 7 bases, J lost 2 bases, and 8 bases stayed unmatched. The CDR3 extends over 15 amino acids. The CDR3 bases are TGTGCCAGCACCTCCTCGGCGGGAGCCTACAATGAGCAGTTCTTC. This codes for CASTSSAGAYNEQFF.

The J gene is TRBJ2-1, the V gene TRBV6-1; a possible D gene is TRBD2 (5 bases). The V end was cut by 8 bases, the J end by 9 bases, with 11 bases between. The germline V gene has CDR1 MNHNS and CDR2 SASEGT. CDR3 size: 11 residues. CDR3 coding DNA: TGTGCCAGCGGTAGCGCCGGTGAGCAGTTCTTC. Protein: CASGSAGEQFF.

The rearrangement links TRBV18 to TRBJ2-1, with unresolved D. The CDR3 extends over 14 amino acids. Trimming shortened V by 5 bases and J by 2 bases, and 10 bases separated the two germline ends. Germline V gene data show CDR1 as KGHSH and CDR2 as LQKENI. The CDR3 here is CASSEQSTYNEQFF. DNA for the CDR3: TGTGCCAGCTCAGAACAGAGCACCTACAATGAGCAGTTCTTC.

This clone was picked up one time. One end of the junction varies from germline; a read error may be responsible. This rearrangement joins TRBV5-3 to TRBJ2-1; maybe TRBD2 (6 bases). TRBV5-3 is assigned to the ORF class and has an uncertain function. This CDR3 is 12 amino acids long. CDR3 sequence (DNA): TGTGCCAGCAGCTTGTTGGGGGGTGAGCAGTTCTTC. This codes for CASSLLGGEQFF.

The rearrangement links TRBV7-3 to TRBJ2-1; TRBD2 agrees at 8 bases. Trimming cost V 6 bases and J 4 bases; bases outside gene matches: 11. This CDR3 has 16 residues. CDR1 is SGHTA, CDR2 FQGTGA, per germline. The CDR3, as DNA: TGTGCCAGCAGTTTTAGCGGGGCGACTTCTTACAATGAGCAGTTCTTC. Its translation: CASSFSGATSYNEQFF.

This rearrangement joins TRBV9 to TRBJ1-2; tentative D call: TRBD1 (5 bases). The germline CDR1 and CDR2 sequences are SGDLS and YYNGEE. CDR3 size: 14 residues. V was pared by 3 bases and J by 0 bases, with 9 bases between. The CDR3 loop is CASSGGESNYGYTF. In DNA form, the CDR3 reads TGTGCCAGCAGCGGGGGGGAGTCTAACTATGGCTACACCTTC.

This clone was picked up a small number of times. V and J are TRBV5-5 and TRBJ1-5, with D possibly being TRBD1 (5 bases). V lost 5 bases, J lost 2 bases, and 14 bases lay in between. The CDR3 loop spans 15 amino acids. CDR1 SGHKS and CDR2 YYEKEE come from the germline V gene (reference sequence). The CDR3 DNA is TGTGCCAGCAGTCCCCGTTGGGGGGGCAATCAGCCCCAGCATTTT. Translating it yields CASSPRWGGNQPQHF.

This clone has a single count. CDR3 sequence: CASSEGQANTEAFF. The CDR3 bases are TGTGCCAGCAGTGAAGGACAGGCGAACACTGAAGCTTTCTTT. This rearrangement joins TRBV6-1 to TRBJ1-1; perhaps TRBD1 as D (6 bases). Germline CDR1 is MNHNS and CDR2 is SASEGT. Trimming took 1 base from V and 1 from J, leaving 7 bases between them. This CDR3 spans 14 amino acids.

The rearrangement joins TRBV6-6 to TRBJ1-1, with unresolved D. Trimming cost V 3 bases and J 4 bases, with 12 bases left between them. The CDR3 length is 14 residues. Germline loops: CDR1 MNHNY, CDR2 SVGAGI (reference sequence). CDR3 protein: CASSYEGRGTEAFF. The CDR3 region has the DNA TGTGCCAGCAGTTATGAGGGAAGAGGCACTGAAGCTTTCTTT.

This rearrangement joins TRBV7-8 to TRBJ2-1; 8 bases agree with TRBD2. Germline V gene sequence: CDR1 SGHVS, CDR2 FQNEAQ. V was clipped by 6 bases and J by 0 bases; unmatched bases: 4. CDR3 length: 15 residues. The CDR3 coding sequence is TGTGCCAGCAGGCGCGGGACTAGCTCCTACAATGAGCAGTTCTTC. Amino acid sequence: CASRRGTSSYNEQFF.

The chain couples TRBV4-3 to TRBJ1-2, with a tentative D call TRBD1 (5 bases). V lost 0 bases to trimming and J lost 6 bases, with 20 bases between them. The CDR3 is 17 residues long. From germline, CDR1 is LGHNA and CDR2 YSLEER. The DNA for the CDR3 is TGCGCCAGCAGCCAAGATTTTCTAACACGGGGGTTTCATGGCTACACCTTC. Protein product: CASSQDFLTRGFHGYTF.

V gene TRBV5-5 combines with J gene TRBJ2-7; 9 nucleotides align to TRBD2. Germline-derived CDR1 and CDR2 are SGHKS and YYEKEE (reference sequence). The CDR3 spans 15 residues. Trimming took 1 base from V and 6 from J; bases not matched to a gene: 8. The CDR3 sequence is CASSLKASGNAEQYF. The CDR3 nucleotides are TGTGCCAGCAGCTTGAAGGCTAGCGGGAACGCCGAGCAGTACTTC. The full variable domain, in which reference TRBV5-5 and TRBJ2-7 provide the parts outside the CDR3, is DAGVTQSPTHLIKTRGQQVTLRCSPISGHKSVSWYQQVLGQGPQFIFQYYEKEERGRGNFPDRFSARQFPNYSSELNVNALLLGDSALYLCASSLKASGNAEQYFGPGTRLTVT.

The gene calls are TRBV12-5 and TRBJ2-2; TRBD2 aligns across 11 bases. Trimming took 6 bases from V and 2 from J; bases not matched to a gene: 20. CDR1 and CDR2 (germline): LGHNT, FRNRAP. This CDR3 spans 21 amino acids. CDR3 DNA sequence: TGTGCTAGTGGCCGGGCCCCAGGAAAAACTAGCGGGAGCGGAAACACCGGGGAGCTGTTTTTT. Translated, it gives CASGRAPGKTSGSGNTGELFF.

This chain links TRBV10-1 with TRBJ2-7; TRBD1 matches at 9 bases. The CDR3 sequence is 15 residues long. V lost 6 bases to trimming and J lost 0 bases; unmatched junction nucleotides: 6. From germline, CDR1 is WNHNN and CDR2 SYGVQD (reference sequence). The CDR3 reads CASSSGTGLSYEQYF. The DNA for the CDR3 is TGCGCCAGCAGCTCCGGGACAGGGCTCTCCTACGAGCAGTACTTC.

CDR3 in amino acids: CASSIGRQYLTNSPLHF. CDR3 nucleotides: TGTGCCAGTAGTATAGGGAGACAGTACCTAACCAATTCACCCCTCCACTTT. This rearrangement joins TRBV19 to TRBJ1-6, with D possibly matching TRBD1 (5 bases). V was shortened by 1 base and J by 7 bases, with 17 bases between the two germline ends. There are 17 residues in the CDR3. Germline loops: CDR1 LNHDA, CDR2 SQIVND (reference sequence).